These 17 T cell receptor beta chains came from one sample sequenced in a study of cytomegalovirus exposure and HLA in healthy donors. PCR employed 60 Vbeta and 13 Jbeta primers. Some clones are missing from TCRdb's copy, which holds only in-frame ones; the method was immunoSEQ multiplex PCR. The sample holds about 160,000 clones; around 76% are singletons and the top ten take about 1.6%. Sequencing was done on a sample of PBMCs. These receptors originate from a girl aged 10-17 years in good health and CMV-seropositive.

The genes are TRBV10-2 and TRBJ2-4; tentative D call: TRBD2 (6 bases). The CDR3 is 15 residues long. V dropped 8 bases and J dropped 0 bases, with 14 bases sitting between them. Per germline, CDR1 WSHSY and CDR2 SAAADI. The CDR3 DNA reads as TGCGCCAGCGGTAACGCGGGAACAGCCAAAAACATTCAGTACTTC. This codes for CASGNAGTAKNIQYF.

Concerning this clone: This specimen includes other DNA sequences encoding the same CDR3. This sequence joins TRBV5-1 and TRBJ1-2; D is ambiguous. This CDR3 spans 13 amino acids. Germline CDR1 SGHRS, CDR2 YFSETQ. Trimming left V 3 bases short and J 1 base short, with 7 bases between. The CDR3 DNA sequence: TGCGCCAGCAGCTCCACGGTTAACTATGGCTACACCTTC. This encodes CASSSTVNYGYTF.

This chain uses TRBV5-1 with TRBJ1-4; 10 nucleotides align to TRBD1. This CDR3 has 17 residues. Germline-derived CDR1 and CDR2 are SGHRS and YFSETQ. In DNA form, the CDR3 reads TGCCAGGATTCCGGGACAGGGGTTCCCTTGGCTAATGAAAAACTGTTTTTT. It yields the protein CQDSGTGVPLANEKLFF. The entire variable domain, with the rest obtained from reference TRBV5-1 and TRBJ1-4, is as follows: KAGVTQTPRYLIKTRGQQVTLSCSPISGHRSVSWYQQTPGQGLQFLFEYFSETQRNKGNFPGRFSGRQFSNSRSEMNVSTLELGDSALYLCQDSGTGVPLANEKLFFGSGTQLSVL.

The V gene is TRBV6-5, the J gene TRBJ1-2; TRBD1 matches at 8 bases. V shed 2 bases and J 6 bases; nucleotides not matched to a gene: 8. CDR3 length equals 15 residues. Per germline, CDR1 MNHEY and CDR2 SVGAGI. The CDR3: CASSYPGQGANGYTF. CDR3 coding DNA: TGTGCCAGCAGTTACCCCGGACAGGGAGCAAATGGCTACACCTTC.

This clone was observed a handful of times. The genes are TRBV25-1 and TRBJ2-1; 10 positions match TRBD2. The CDR3 is 14 residues long. V was pared by 6 bases and J by 10 bases, with 9 bases of the junction left unmatched. In germline, CDR1 is MGHDK, CDR2 SYGVNS. The CDR3 nucleotides read TGTGCCAGCAGGAACCCGGGAGCGGGAGGGGAGCAGTTCTTC. Translated, it gives CASRNPGAGGEQFF.

The CDR3 bases are TGTGCCAGCAGGGGGGACATCTGGCCTGAAGCTTTCTTT. Translated, it gives CASRGDIWPEAFF. V usage is TRBV11-2 and J usage is TRBJ1-1; tentative D call: TRBD1 (6 bases). Trimming took 6 bases from V and 6 from J, leaving 14 bases between them. Per germline, CDR1 SGHAT and CDR2 FQNNGV. The CDR3 extends over 13 amino acids.

CDR3 in DNA: TGTGCCAGCAGCGCACAGGGGACCACTGAAGCTTTCTTT. Protein product: CASSAQGTTEAFF. V and J are TRBV9 and TRBJ1-1, with TRBD1 identical over 7 bases. The trim removed 3 bases at V and 4 bases at J, leaving 3 bases unmatched. This CDR3 comprises 13 residues. Per the germline V gene, CDR1 is SGDLS and CDR2 is YYNGEE. The variable domain in full, with the rest retrieved from reference TRBV9 and TRBJ1-1, is DSGVTQTPKHLITATGQRVTLRCSPRSGDLSVYWYQQSLDQGLQFLIQYYNGEERAKGNILERFSAQQFPDLHSELNLSSLELGDSALYFCASSAQGTTEAFFGQGTRLTVV.

This clone has a handful of counts. This sequence joins TRBV18 and TRBJ1-4; a possible D gene is TRBD1 (6 bases). The length of the CDR3 is 13 residues. Germline V gene data show CDR1 as KGHSH and CDR2 as LQKENI. V was clipped by 9 bases and J by 4 bases, with 12 bases between them. This CDR3 is CASCTGLNEKLFF. As DNA, the CDR3 is TGTGCCAGTTGCACAGGGCTTAATGAAAAACTGTTTTTT.

This clone was detected once. This sequence joins TRBV4-3 and TRBJ2-2; 7 positions match TRBD2. The V gene's germline CDR1 is LGHNA and CDR2 YSLEER. The CDR3 spans 16 residues. V trimming: 0 bases; J trimming: 3 bases; junction bases outside the gene matches: 4. In DNA form, the CDR3 reads TGCGCCAGCAGCCAAGATCTTGGGGGGGACACCGGGGAGCTGTTTTTT. Protein: CASSQDLGGDTGELFF.

This chain joins TRBV7-2 and TRBJ1-2; D call uncertain. The CDR3 loop spans 11 amino acids. CDR1 is SGHTA, CDR2 FQGNSA, per germline. V was trimmed by 0 bases and J by 6 bases, leaving 2 bases between them. The CDR3 sequence is CASSLADGYTF. Here the CDR3 DNA reads TGTGCCAGCAGCTTAGCCGATGGCTACACCTTC. The variable domain in full, completed from reference TRBV7-2 and TRBJ1-2, reads GAGVSQSPSNKVTEKGKDVELRCDPISGHTALYWYRQSLGQGLEFLIYFQGNSAPDKSGLPSDRFSAERTGGSVSTLTIQRTQQEDSAVYLCASSLADGYTFGSGTRLTVV.

The V gene is TRBV7-9, the J gene TRBJ2-3; possibly TRBD2 for D (6 bases). CDR3 length: 15 residues. Trimming removed 4 bases at V and 0 bases at J, with 11 bases between. CDR1 is SEHNR and CDR2 is FQNEAQ in the germline V gene (reference sequence). The CDR3 DNA follows: TGTGCCAGCAGCTCCCGACTAGAAAGCACAGATACGCAGTATTTT. Translation: CASSSRLESTDTQYF.

The gene calls are TRBV6-4 and TRBJ1-4; 7 nucleotides align to TRBD1. The germline V gene encodes CDR1 MRHNA and CDR2 SNTAGT. This CDR3 is 15 amino acids long. V was clipped by 4 bases and J by 7 bases; unmatched bases: 9. The CDR3 loop reads CASSVPLGTVEKLFF. The CDR3 DNA is TGTGCCAGCAGTGTCCCCCTCGGGACAGTTGAAAAACTGTTTTTT.

The chain links TRBV29-1 to TRBJ2-5; 8 bases are a match to TRBD2. Per the germline V gene, CDR1 is SQVTM and CDR2 is ANQGSEA. V gave up 7 bases and J gave up 1 base; unmatched junction bases: 8. This CDR3 is 14 amino acids long. This CDR3 reads CSGVGGGSQETQYF. The CDR3 DNA is TGCAGCGGTGTCGGGGGGGGCTCCCAAGAGACCCAGTACTTC.

This rearrangement joins TRBV28 to TRBJ2-7, with D possibly TRBD1 on 5 matching bases. Trimming cost V 2 bases and J 4 bases, with 6 bases left between them. The CDR3 runs 12 residues. Germline lookup yields CDR1 MDHEN and CDR2 SYDVKM. CDR3 in amino acids: CASSLDRYEQYF. The CDR3 coding sequence is TGTGCCAGCAGTTTAGACAGATACGAGCAGTACTTC.

The chain is built from TRBV5-1 and TRBJ2-2; the match to TRBD2 covers 14 bases. The CDR3 consists of 18 residues. J lost 6 bases, V lost 2 bases, and 9 bases had no gene match. The germline gives CDR1 SGHRS, CDR2 YFSETQ. The CDR3, as DNA: TGCGCCAGCAGCTTACTGACTAGCGGGAGGGCTTCCGCCGGGGAGCTGTTTTTT. Encoded protein: CASSLLTSGRASAGELFF.

About this clone: At the DNA level, this CDR3 is encoded by other sequences in the same sample as well. The chain has TRBV28 and TRBJ2-7; D gene uncertain. Germline CDR1 and CDR2: MDHEN and SYDVKM. The CDR3 length is 14 residues. V gave up 1 base and J gave up 0 bases, with 7 bases separating them. CDR3 amino acids: CASSLFPGSYEQYF. Here the CDR3 DNA reads TGTGCCAGCAGTTTATTTCCGGGCTCCTACGAGCAGTACTTC. Filled out from reference TRBV28 and TRBJ2-7, the complete variable domain reads DVKVTQSSRYLVKRTGEKVFLECVQDMDHENMFWYRQDPGLGLRLIYFSYDVKMKEKGDIPEGYSVSREKKERFSLILESASTNQTSMYLCASSLFPGSYEQYFGPGTRLTVT.

The rearrangement joins TRBV7-3 to TRBJ1-3; the D gene is possibly TRBD1 (6 bases). CDR1 and CDR2 from the germline V gene are SGHTA and FQGTGA. There are 14 residues in the CDR3. The ends were cut back, 5 bases at V and 0 bases at J, with 8 bases in the middle. The CDR3 DNA is TGTGCCAGCAGCCCGACAGGCTCTGGAAACACCATATATTTT. This encodes CASSPTGSGNTIYF.